The entry that follows covers one TCR beta chain sequence. Its antigen remains unidentified. At survey level, the immunoSEQ assay was run in its v3.0 version. Repertoires were generated with immunoSEQ multiplex PCR, while TCRdb's copy carries only in-frame clones and drops some. This sample has tens of thousands of clones, with 84% found just once. The sample is drawn from a study of long-term antiretroviral therapy in people with HIV. Study observations and caveats: Diversity remained lower than transplant donor controls, even though it increased after ART. Comparison with controls showed narrower CDR3 length ranges in HIV repertoires.

The CDR3 consists of 17 residues. Germline CDR1 and CDR2: MDHEN and SYDVKM. V lost 5 bases and J lost 5; bases outside the gene matches: 10. This receptor was taken from a man aged 50-60 years with HIV. The specimen comprised unsorted PBMCs, sampled 3 years after starting antiretroviral therapy. This chain connects TRBV28 to TRBJ2-2; TRBD2 matches at 11 bases. The CDR3 bases are TGTGCCAGCAGTGCGATAGCGGGGGGGCTTGGTACCGGGGAGCTGTTTTTT. Its protein is CASSAIAGGLGTGELFF. The variable domain in full, with the rest retrieved from reference TRBV28 and TRBJ2-2, is DVKVTQSSRYLVKRTGEKVFLECVQDMDHENMFWYRQDPGLGLRLIYFSYDVKMKEKGDIPEGYSVSREKKERFSLILESASTNQTSMYLCASSAIAGGLGTGELFFGEGSRLTVL.